These 5 T cell receptor beta chains came from one sample sequenced in a study of T cell clonality in common variable immunodeficiency. General study points: In common variable immunodeficiency, TCR beta chains reportedly carried fewer deletions and N-nucleotide insertions.

Their recognized antigens are unknown. Profiling relied on immunoSEQ multiplex PCR, and the TCRdb table lists in-frame clones only, not all of them. This sample carries about 26,000 clones and no singletons, and 24% goes to the top ten. Sequences were obtained from peripheral blood mononuclear cells. Receptor source: a human donor with common variable immunodeficiency.

This clone was recorded a few times. At one end, the junction sequence differs from germline, possibly due to a read error. Sequencing ends 3 residues short of the CDR3 end; the germline J gene provides the rest. V and J are TRBV19 and TRBJ1-5, with a weak D call TRBD1 (5 bases). This CDR3 has 14 amino acids. Germline V CDR1 and CDR2: LNHDA, SQIVND (reference sequence). This chain's CDR3 is CAAWRGTSKQPQHF. CDR3 DNA, as far as it was read: TGTGCCGCCTGGCGAGGGACTAGCAAGCAGCCC.

This clone was counted many times. The CDR3 extends 3 residues past the end of the read, so its final part is completed from the germline J gene. The V call is TRBV11-2, the J call TRBJ2-5, with 7 bases aligning to TRBD1. CDR3 length equals 14 residues. Germline V CDR1 and CDR2: SGHAT, FQNNGV. J lost 5 bases, V lost 1 base, and 4 bases had no gene match. CDR3 DNA, as far as it was read: TGTGCCAGCAGCTTAGGGGTAGGGGGCGAGACC. Encoded protein: CASSLGVGGET. The CDR3 in full is CASSLGVGGETQYF.

Points on this clone: The read terminates 3 residues before the CDR3 end, so the remaining end is supplied by the germline J gene. The same CDR3 also results from other DNA sequences found in this sample. This rearrangement joins TRBV30 to TRBJ1-2; D is undetermined. The CDR3 sequence is 12 residues long. CDR1 is GTSNPN and CDR2 is SVGIG in the germline V gene (reference sequence). This CDR3 reads CAWSNPGSGYTF. The sequenced part of the CDR3 DNA is TGTGCCTGGTCGAACCCGGGGTCCGGC.

This clone was seen a handful of times. The CDR3 bases that were read are TGTGCCAGCTCACCACCTCGGACAGGGGGTGTCTCTGGAAACACC. This gives the protein CASSPPRTGGVSGNT. The complete CDR3 protein is CASSPPRTGGVSGNTIYF. The V and J genes are TRBV18 and TRBJ1-3; 10 bases align to TRBD1. The read stops 3 residues short of the end of the CDR3; the missing end is completed from the germline J gene. This CDR3 has 18 amino acids. Germline CDR1 KGHSH, CDR2 LQKENI. With 0 bases clipped from V and 0 bases from J, the junction kept 5 bases outside the gene matches.

Comments on this clone: The read comes to an end 3 residues before the CDR3 does, leaving the germline J gene to fill in the end. The rearrangement uses TRBV5-1 and TRBJ2-7; 7 nucleotides agree with TRBD2. The germline gives CDR1 SGHRS, CDR2 YFSETQ. V shed 1 base, J shed 5 bases, and the junction held 6 bases outside the gene matches. This CDR3 is 14 amino acids long. CDR3 bases read: TGCGCCAGCAGCTTGTTCGCGGGAGTCGACGAG. Translating gives CASSLFAGVDE. The whole CDR3 sequence reads CASSLFAGVDEQYF. The full variable domain, in which reference TRBV5-1 and TRBJ2-7 provide the parts outside the CDR3, is KAGVTQTPRYLIKTRGQQVTLSCSPISGHRSVSWYQQTPGQGLQFLFEYFSETQRNKGNFPGRFSGRQFSNSRSEMNVSTLELGDSALYLCASSLFAGVDEQYFGPGTRLTVT.